This TCR beta chain was identified in a study of T-cell memory formation after mild COVID-19. One entry per CDR3 protein results from TCRdb running MiXCR on the 5' RACE reads. The repertoire includes 560,000 or so distinct CDR3 sequences, 17% of them detected once, and around 7.8% sits in the top ten. Only a few counts were recorded for this clonotype. Sequenced: PBMCs or a T cell subset sorted from them (not recorded which). The source is an adult woman who had mild COVID-19 (a few samples of this study predate the infection). Cell type and time point are not known.

In DNA form, the CDR3 reads TGTGCCAGCAGTTACTCGTTCCAGATCCAAGAGACCCAGTACTTC. Its translation: CASSYSFQIQETQYF. This chain links TRBV6-5 with TRBJ2-5, with unresolved D. The CDR3 contains 15 residues. Trimming removed 0 bases from V and 1 base from J, with 9 bases in between. CDR1 MNHEY and CDR2 SVGAGI come from the germline V gene.